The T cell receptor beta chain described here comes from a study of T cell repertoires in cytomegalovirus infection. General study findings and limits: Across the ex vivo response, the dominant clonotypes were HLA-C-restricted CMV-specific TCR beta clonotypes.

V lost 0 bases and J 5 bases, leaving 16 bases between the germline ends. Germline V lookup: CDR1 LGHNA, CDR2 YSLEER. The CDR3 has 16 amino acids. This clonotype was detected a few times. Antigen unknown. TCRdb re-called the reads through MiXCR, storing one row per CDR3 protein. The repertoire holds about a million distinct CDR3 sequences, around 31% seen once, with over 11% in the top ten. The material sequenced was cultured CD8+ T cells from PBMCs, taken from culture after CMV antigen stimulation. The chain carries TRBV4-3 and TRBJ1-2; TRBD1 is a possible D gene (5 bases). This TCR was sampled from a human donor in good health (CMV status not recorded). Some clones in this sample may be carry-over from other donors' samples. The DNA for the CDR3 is TGCGCCAGCAGCCAAGAATTATTGGGGCGCGGTTATGGCTACACCTTC. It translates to CASSQELLGRGYGYTF.